This record covers a single T cell receptor beta chain. Its target is not known. The libraries of TRB cDNA were prepared using 5' RACE with UMI labels. After re-calling the 5' RACE reads, TCRdb lists one entry per CDR3 protein, DNA absent. The table lists 6,500 to 7,000 distinct CDR3 sequences. The record originates from a study of CXCR3-negative and CXCR3-positive naive CD8 T cells. Overall study context: Across all libraries, TRB reads numbered around 150 million, with about 1.5 +/- 0.3 million in each library. Study-wide points: Naive subsets were similarly diverse, while memory CD8+ repertoires were much less diverse. Researchers report that CXCR3-positive naive cells carry more hydrophobic TRB CDR3s than CXCR3-negative naive cells. From TRB CDR3 properties, TCR strength was inferred; surface CD5 did not differ between naive subsets.

The CDR3 runs 15 residues. Looked up from germline, CDR1 is SGHDT and CDR2 is YYEEEE. The receptor was derived from a human donor in good health. Some clones in this sample may be carry-over from other donors' samples. The V gene is TRBV5-6, the J gene TRBJ2-2. Sequencing used naive CXCR3+ CD8+ T cells from blood. Subset of the sample: CD45RO-CCR7+CD27+CD95- naive CD8+ T cells expressing CXCR3 (TNR3+). CDR3 in amino acids: CASSFWTTNTGELFF. Drawing the rest from reference TRBV5-6 and TRBJ2-2, the complete variable domain is DAGVTQSPTHLIKTRGQQVTLRCSPKSGHDTVSWYQQALGQGPQFIFQYYEEEERQRGNFPDRFSGHQFPNYSSELNVNALLLGDSALYLCASSFWTTNTGELFFGEGSRLTVL.